This TCR beta chain emerged from a study of blood T cell repertoires in COVID-19. Trimming at V came to 0 bases and at J to 7 bases, leaving 6 bases not matched to a gene. The V gene's germline CDR1 is SGHNT and CDR2 YYREEE (reference sequence). CDR3 length: 15 residues. TCRdb's table, derived via immunoSEQ multiplex PCR, lists solely in-frame clones and lacks some. The data contain about 270,000 clones, roughly 91% of them singletons. The sequenced sample was PBMCs or T cells enriched from blood (not recorded which). The TCR originated in a woman aged 60-70 years who had recovered from COVID-19. This chain links TRBV5-4 with TRBJ1-5, with 8 bases lining up with TRBD1. The CDR3 nucleotides are TGTGCCAGCAGCTTGGGGGGACAGGAAGGGCAGCCCCAGCATTTT. It codes for CASSLGGQEGQPQHF.